This record looks at one T cell receptor (beta chain) sequence and its context. This clonotype was picked up a small number of times. Its antigen specificity is not known. Base qualities are not recorded, but no much larger clone differs from it by a single base. This record comes from a study of neurological immune-mediated disorders (dated by TCRdb to between 2019 and 2020). The study in broad terms: The study compared peripheral blood TCR-beta repertoires of HTLV-I-associated myelopathy (HAM/TSP) patients, multiple sclerosis patients and healthy controls using UMI-based sequencing. The cohort comprised 68 subjects: about 14 HAM/TSP patients, some 35 multiple sclerosis patients and some 20 healthy controls. Longitudinal samples, technical triplicates and paired sorted CD4+ and CD8+ T-cell subsets, alongside PBMC samples, were included among the roughly 98 TCR-beta libraries.

The healthy controls were volunteers from blood banks in Maryland, USA. Libraries from unsorted PBMCs were made from 2 million PBMCs kept in RNAlater at -80 degrees C until RNA extraction. Peripheral blood underwent Ficoll-Hypaque density gradient centrifugation to isolate PBMCs, which were then cryopreserved in liquid nitrogen. The paper's findings and limits, for the study overall: TCR clonal expansion was greatest in HAM/TSP patients and smallest in MS patients, who ranked below even healthy controls. No identical CDR3 amino acid sequences were found to be shared among expanded clones across subjects, suggesting that TCR-beta repertoires were private in all groups.

Taken from the germline V gene, the CDR1 and CDR2 loops are SGHRS and YFSETQ. The cysteine opens and the phenylalanine closes a CDR3 of 16 amino acids. The retained sequence is limited to the CDR3, 48 bases, with the frame set at the first base. Unmatched junction bases come to 7, with V trimmed by 4 bases and J by 3 bases. cDNA synthesis used template-switch 5'RACE with a primer carrying a 10-nucleotide random unique molecular identifier tagging each TCR transcript. Every sequencing run covered 15-18 subjects and yielded more than 160 million TCR-beta sequences. The RNeasy kit was used for extraction of total RNA. Using the KAPA Real-time Library Amplification kit, TCR-beta VDJ regions were amplified with primers for the TCR constant region and the 5'RACE anchor. A first PCR added sample indexes and Illumina adaptors, and a second PCR then raised library yield. The roughly 650 bp TCR product was size-selected on a 2% E-gel SizeSelection system after Ampure bead purification. Before pooling, libraries had their quality checked on a Bioanalyzer, their concentration measured with Qubit, and their quantity determined with the Kapa Library Quantification kit. An Illumina HiSeq 2500 was used to sequence the libraries paired-end at 2 x 150 bp. To increase sequence diversity, roughly 24-32% phiX was spiked into each library pool. Per the original workflow: The quality-filtered reads were processed with the UMI-based MiGEC pipeline, whose error correction step removed more than 80% of the raw TCR sequences. IMGT germline references were used for alignment of VDJ genes, and clonotypes were defined by a unique CDR3 amino acid sequence together with V-J genes. Clonal expansion, Shannon diversity, and CDR3 relatedness (CalcPairwiseDistances, ClusterSamples) were evaluated with VDJtools, and phylogenetic trees were built with CLCbio workbench. Clones with at least 8 unique UMIs were defined as expanded, with this threshold being based on coefficient-of-variation modelling across technical triplicates. TCRdb cleaned the public reads at Q25 with fastp, built clones with MiXCR and kept in-frame beta chains. CDR3 protein sequences are deduplicated, and each keeps its most common genes and DNA. The V and J calls come from TCRdb's annotation, not from the publication. The sample records about 84,000 distinct CDR3 sequences, about 9.4% of which are singletons. About 1.8% of the sample rests with the top ten.

Recombination connected TRBV5-1 to TRBJ1-6, and 7 bases in between align with TRBD1. The sequence came from a man aged 40-50 years in good health. Sequenced: PBMCs. The sequenced DNA is TGCGCCAGCAGCCAAGGGGACAGCATCTATAATTCACCCCTCCACTTT. Translated, this is CASSQGDSIYNSPLHF.